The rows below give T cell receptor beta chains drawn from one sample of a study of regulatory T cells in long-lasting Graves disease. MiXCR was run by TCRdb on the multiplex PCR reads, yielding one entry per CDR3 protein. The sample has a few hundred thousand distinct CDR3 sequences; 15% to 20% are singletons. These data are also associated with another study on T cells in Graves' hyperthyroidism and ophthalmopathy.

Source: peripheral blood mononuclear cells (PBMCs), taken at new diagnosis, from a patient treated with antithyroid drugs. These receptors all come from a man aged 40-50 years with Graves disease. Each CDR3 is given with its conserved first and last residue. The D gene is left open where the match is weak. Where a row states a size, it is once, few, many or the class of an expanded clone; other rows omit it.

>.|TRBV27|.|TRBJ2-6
TGTGCCAGCGGCTCGGTAACTGGGGCCAACGTCCTGACTTTC
CASGSVTGANVLTF
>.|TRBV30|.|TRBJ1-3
TGTGCCTGGAGTGTACCCGACGAATCCTTCTCTGGAAACACCATATATTTT
CAWSVPDESFSGNTIYF
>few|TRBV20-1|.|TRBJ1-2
TGCAGTGCTCCTGGACAGACCTTCTATGGCTACACCTTC
CSAPGQTFYGYTF
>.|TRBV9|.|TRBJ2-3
TGTGCCAGCAGCCCCCCTCTAGGTCCTAGCACAGATACGCAGTATTTT
CASSPPLGPSTDTQYF
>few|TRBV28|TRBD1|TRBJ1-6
TGTGCCAGCAGCGGCCAACAGGGGAGCTCCTATAATTCACCCCTCCACTTT
CASSGQQGSSYNSPLHF
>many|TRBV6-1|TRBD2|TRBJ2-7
TGTGCCAGCAGTCCCTGGACTAGCGCCTACGAGCAGTACTTC
CASSPWTSAYEQYF
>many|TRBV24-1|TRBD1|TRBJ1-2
TGTGCCACCAGTGAGGAGGGGACAGGCTATGGCTACACCTTC
CATSEEGTGYGYTF
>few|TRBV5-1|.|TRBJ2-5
TGCGCCAGCAGCTCAGGACCGTTGGAGACCCAGTACTTC
CASSSGPLETQYF
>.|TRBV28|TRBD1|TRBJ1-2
TGTGCCAGCAGTGGGACAGGGGGTCGTTTTGGCTACACCTTC
CASSGTGGRFGYTF
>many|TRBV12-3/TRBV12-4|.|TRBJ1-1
TGTGCCAGCAGTCCTACAGGATACACTGAAGCTTTCTTT
CASSPTGYTEAFF
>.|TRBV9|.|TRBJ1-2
TGTGCCAGCAGCGTAGGGGCGGCTAACTATGGCTACACCTTC
CASSVGAANYGYTF
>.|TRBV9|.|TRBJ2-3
TGTGCCAGCAGTCAGGGGTTCACAGATACGCAGTATTTT
CASSQGFTDTQYF
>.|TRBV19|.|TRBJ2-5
TGTGCCACCCCAGGGCAGAAGCAATCGGGCCAAGAGACCCAGTACTTC
CATPGQKQSGQETQYF
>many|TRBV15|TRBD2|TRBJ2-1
TGTGCCACCAGCAGAGATCGATGGGGGGGTGAGCAGTTCTTC
CATSRDRWGGEQFF
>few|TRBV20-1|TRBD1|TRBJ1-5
TGCAGTGCTAGAGTGGGGGACAGGGAGGCTCAGCCCCAGCATTTT
CSARVGDREAQPQHF
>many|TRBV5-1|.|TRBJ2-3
TGCGCCAGCAGCTTGGTTCCTAGCAGCACAGATACGCAGTATTTT
CASSLVPSSTDTQYF
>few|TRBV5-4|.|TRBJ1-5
TGTGCCAGCAGCCGGGACACCAGCCCCGATCAGCCCCAGCATTTT
CASSRDTSPDQPQHF
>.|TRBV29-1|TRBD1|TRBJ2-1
TGCAGCACCGCAGGGGGCCCCCTTCGCAATGAGCAGTTCTTC
CSTAGGPLRNEQFF
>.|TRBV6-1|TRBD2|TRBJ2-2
TGTGCCAGCACCACAGGACTAGCGGGGGCCCACGGGGAGCTGTTTTTT
CASTTGLAGAHGELFF
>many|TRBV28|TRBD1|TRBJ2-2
TGTGCCAGCAGTTACAGGGGACGGTTGAACACCGGGGAGCTGTTTTTT
CASSYRGRLNTGELFF
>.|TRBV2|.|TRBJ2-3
TGTGCCAGCAATCCTGGGAGTTCGGATACGCAGTATTTT
CASNPGSSDTQYF
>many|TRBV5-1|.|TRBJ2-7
TGCGCCAGCAGCCTGGGGGGGCTCCCGACTTACGAGCAGTACTTC
CASSLGGLPTYEQYF
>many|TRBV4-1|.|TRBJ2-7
TGCGCCAGCAGCCAAGGGGCCAGCTCCTACGAGCAGTACTTC
CASSQGASSYEQYF
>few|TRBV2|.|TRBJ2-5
TGTGCCAGCAGTGCTGGCTGGCCGGGGGAGACCCAGTACTTC
CASSAGWPGETQYF
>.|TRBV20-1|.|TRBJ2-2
TGCAGTGCTAGGAATATCCCCGGGGAGCTGTTTTTT
CSARNIPGELFF
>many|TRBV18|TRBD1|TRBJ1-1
TGTGCCAGCTCACCCCAGACAGGGGGTGACACTGAAGCTTTCTTT
CASSPQTGGDTEAFF
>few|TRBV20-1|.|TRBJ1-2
TGCAGTGCTACACTCCGGGACACTACCTCCTTC
CSATLRDTTSF
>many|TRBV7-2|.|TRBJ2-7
TGTGCCAGCAGCTTAGTGTGGTCCGCATCCTACGAGCAGTACTTC
CASSLVWSASYEQYF
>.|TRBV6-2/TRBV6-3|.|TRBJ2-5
TGTGCCAGCACTAACCGCAGGGGCTTCCAAGAGACCCAGTACTTC
CASTNRRGFQETQYF
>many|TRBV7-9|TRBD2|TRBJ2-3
TGTGCCAGCAGCTTAAGGAGCGGGGGGGCAGGCACAGATACGCAGTATTTT
CASSLRSGGAGTDTQYF
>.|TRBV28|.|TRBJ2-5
TGTGCCAGCAGAGAGACCCAGTACTTC
CASRETQYF
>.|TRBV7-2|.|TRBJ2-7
TGTGCCAGCAGCTTAGCAACCCCCAGATACGAGCAGTACTTC
CASSLATPRYEQYF
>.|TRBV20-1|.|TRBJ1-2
TGCAGTGCTAGAAGTCCGAGCTATGGCTTCACCTTC
CSARSPSYGFTF
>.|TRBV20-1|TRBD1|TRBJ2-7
TGCAGTGCTAGAGGGACAGGCGGCTTGAATCAGTACTTC
CSARGTGGLNQYF
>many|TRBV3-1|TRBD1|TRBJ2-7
TGTGCCAGCAGCCAAGATCCACAGGGGGAGCAGTACTTC
CASSQDPQGEQYF
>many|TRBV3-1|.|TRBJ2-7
TGTGCCAGCAGCCCGGCGGTATCCTACGAGCAGTACTTC
CASSPAVSYEQYF
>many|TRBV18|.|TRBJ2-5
TGTGCCAGCTCACCAACGGGATACGGCGAGACCCAGTACTTC
CASSPTGYGETQYF
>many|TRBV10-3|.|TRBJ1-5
TGTGCCATCAGTGAGGTCCCGAATCAGCCCCAGCATTTT
CAISEVPNQPQHF
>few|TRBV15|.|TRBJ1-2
TGTGCCACCAGCAGAGAACGACAGTCTCTTGGCTACACCTTC
CATSRERQSLGYTF
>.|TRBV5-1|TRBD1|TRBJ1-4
TGCGCCAGCAGCTTGGCCGGGGACAGAGGTAACGAAAAACTGTTTTTT
CASSLAGDRGNEKLFF
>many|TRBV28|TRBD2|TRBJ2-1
TGTGCCACCAGAGGGGGGACTAGCGGCTCCTACAATGAGCAGTTCTTC
CATRGGTSGSYNEQFF
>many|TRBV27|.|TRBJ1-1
TGTGCCAGCAGCTATAAAGCGGACACTGAAGCTTTCTTT
CASSYKADTEAFF
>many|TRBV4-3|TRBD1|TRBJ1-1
TGCGCCAGCAGCCAAGCCTCTGGACAGGGTTTAGCTTTCTTT
CASSQASGQGLAFF
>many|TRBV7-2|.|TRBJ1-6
TGTGCCAGCAGCTTAGCTGCAGGGTTCAATTCACCCCTCCACTTT
CASSLAAGFNSPLHF
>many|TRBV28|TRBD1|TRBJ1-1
TGTGCCAGCAGGGATTACACAGGGGTGAACACTGAAGCTTTCTTT
CASRDYTGVNTEAFF
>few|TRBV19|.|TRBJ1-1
TGTGCCAGTACCCCAGGGACTGAAGCTTTCTTT
CASTPGTEAFF
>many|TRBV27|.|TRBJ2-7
TGTGCCAGCAGGGGAGCCTACGAGCAGTACTTC
CASRGAYEQYF
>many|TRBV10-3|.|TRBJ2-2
TGTGCCACACTTGCCCCAGGGTCGAACACCGGGGAGCTGTTTTTT
CATLAPGSNTGELFF
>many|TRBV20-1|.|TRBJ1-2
TGCAGTGCTACACCGGAAGCTAACTATGGCTACACCTTC
CSATPEANYGYTF
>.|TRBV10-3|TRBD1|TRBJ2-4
TGTGCCACCCGACAGGGATTGGACAAAAACATTCAGTACTTC
CATRQGLDKNIQYF
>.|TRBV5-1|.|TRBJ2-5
TGCGCCAGCAGGGAAACCCAAGAGACCCAGTACTTC
CASRETQETQYF
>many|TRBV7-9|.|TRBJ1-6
TGTGCCAGCAGCTTAAGGGCAGATTCACCCCTCCACTTT
CASSLRADSPLHF
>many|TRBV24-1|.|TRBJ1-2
TGTGCCACCTCAGCTCCAGGGTATGGCTACACCTTC
CATSAPGYGYTF
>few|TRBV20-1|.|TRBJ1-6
TGCAGTGCCCTCCGGGACACTCCACCCCTCCACTTT
CSALRDTPPLHF
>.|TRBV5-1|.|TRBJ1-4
TGCGCCAGCAGCTTGTTGGCCGGAGCAAAGGAAAAACTGTTTTTT
CASSLLAGAKEKLFF
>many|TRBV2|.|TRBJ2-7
TGTGCCAGCATCCGACGGGCCGAGCAGTACTTC
CASIRRAEQYF
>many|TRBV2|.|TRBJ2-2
TGTGCCAGCGGCGCAGAGAACACCGGGGAGCTGTTTTTT
CASGAENTGELFF
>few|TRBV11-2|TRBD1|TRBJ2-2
TGTGCCAGCAGAAAACGGACAGGCCAACTTAACACCGGGGAGCTGTTTTTT
CASRKRTGQLNTGELFF
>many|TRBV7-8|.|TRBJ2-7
TGTGCCAGCAGCTTAGAGGCCGGGACCACCATACGAGGGCAGTACTTC
CASSLEAGTTIRGQYF
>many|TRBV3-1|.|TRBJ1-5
TGTGCCAGCAGCTTCGGAGACTTCCACCGTCCCCAGCATTTT
CASSFGDFHRPQHF